This TCR beta chain appears in the sequencing data of a study of response to subunit inactivated influenza vaccine. Regarding the study as a whole: That few new T cells are recruited by each seasonal influenza vaccination was the authors' suggestion.

TCRdb re-derived calls from the RT-PCR reads in MiXCR, one entry per CDR3 protein. The table has about 570,000 distinct CDR3 sequences, 11% seen once. Remarks on this clonotype: Its antigen is unknown.

CDR1 is SGHAT, CDR2 FQDESV, per germline (reference sequence). This CDR3 is built from 18 residues. Trimming took off 1 base at V and 0 bases at J, with 13 bases between the two ends. These data are also associated with another study on T cells expressing NK-cell markers. That source notes: A 5'RACE template switching approach incorporating UMIs was used to make TCR beta cDNA. Eight donors were sequenced, seven testing HCMV-seropositive and one testing seronegative. The study found dominant NKG2C+ clonotypes at about 1.0-8% of CD8+ T cells in about six donors. In a handful of donors, dominant clonotypes made up roughly 28.3-65% of CD3+CD56-NKG2C+ cells.

The gene calls are TRBV11-1 and TRBJ2-6, with D perhaps TRBD1 (5 bases). The receptor's source is a man in his fifties who received an inactivated influenza vaccine. This specimen was PBMCs from blood, taken on the day of vaccination. This CDR3 is CASSLGSMTASGANVLTF. The DNA for the CDR3 is TGTGCCAGCAGCTTAGGATCAATGACAGCCTCTGGGGCCAACGTCCTGACTTTC.